This T cell receptor (beta chain) is drawn from a study of blood T cell repertoires in COVID-19. This CDR3 contains 16 residues. Germline V gene sequence: CDR1 MDHEN, CDR2 SYDVKM. Trimming removed 7 bases at V and 3 bases at J, with 18 bases between. Assay: immunoSEQ multiplex PCR; the TCRdb copy retains only in-frame clones and omits some. The sample lists more than 250,000 clones, 86% occurring once. The chain couples TRBV28 to TRBJ2-2, with a possible D match to TRBD1 (5 bases). The sequence was obtained from a woman aged 45-65 years with acute or convalescent COVID-19. Sequenced: peripheral blood. The DNA of the CDR3 is TGTGCCAGCACGCCTGCCCCCGGCAGGGACACCGGGGAGCTGTTTTTT. This encodes CASTPAPGRDTGELFF.